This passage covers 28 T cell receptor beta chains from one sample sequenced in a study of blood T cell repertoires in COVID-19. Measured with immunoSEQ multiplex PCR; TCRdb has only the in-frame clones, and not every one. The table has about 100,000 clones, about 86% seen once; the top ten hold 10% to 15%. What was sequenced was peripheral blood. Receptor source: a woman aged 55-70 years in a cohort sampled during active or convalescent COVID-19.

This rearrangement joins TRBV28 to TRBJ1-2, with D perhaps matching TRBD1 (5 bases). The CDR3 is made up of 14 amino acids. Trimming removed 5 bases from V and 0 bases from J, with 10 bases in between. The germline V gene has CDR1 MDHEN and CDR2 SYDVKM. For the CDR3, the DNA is TGTGCCAGCAGTGCAGGGCCCACTAACTATGGCTACACCTTC. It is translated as CASSAGPTNYGYTF.

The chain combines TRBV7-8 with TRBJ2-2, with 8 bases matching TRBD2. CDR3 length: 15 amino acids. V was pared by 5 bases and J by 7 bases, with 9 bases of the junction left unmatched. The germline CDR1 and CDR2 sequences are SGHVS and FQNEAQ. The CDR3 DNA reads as TGTGCCAGCAGCAAACGGGGGGGCCGGGTCGGGGAGCTGTTTTTT. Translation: CASSKRGGRVGELFF.

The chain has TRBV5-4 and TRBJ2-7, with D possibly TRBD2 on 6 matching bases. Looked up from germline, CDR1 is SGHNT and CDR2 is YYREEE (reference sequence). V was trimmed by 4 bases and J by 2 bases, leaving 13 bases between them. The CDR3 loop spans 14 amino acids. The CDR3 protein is CASSPPDYTYEQYF. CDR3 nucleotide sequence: TGTGCCAGCAGCCCCCCGGACTACACCTACGAGCAGTACTTC.

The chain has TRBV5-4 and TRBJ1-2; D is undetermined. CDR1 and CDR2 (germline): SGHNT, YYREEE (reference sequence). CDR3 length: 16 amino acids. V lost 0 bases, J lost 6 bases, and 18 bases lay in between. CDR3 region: CASSLERAQSADGYTF. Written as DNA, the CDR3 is TGTGCCAGCAGCTTGGAGAGGGCCCAATCGGCCGATGGCTACACCTTC.

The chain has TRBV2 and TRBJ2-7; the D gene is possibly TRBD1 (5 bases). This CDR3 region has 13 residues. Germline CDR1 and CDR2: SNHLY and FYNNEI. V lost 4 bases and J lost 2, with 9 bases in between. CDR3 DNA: TGTGCCAGCAGTGGGGGCCCCCCCTACGAGCAGTACTTC. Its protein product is CASSGGPPYEQYF. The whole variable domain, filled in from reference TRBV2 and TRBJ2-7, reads EPEVTQTPSHQVTQMGQEVILRCVPISNHLYFYWYRQILGQKVEFLVSFYNNEISEKSEIFDDQFSVERPDGSNFTLKIRSTKLEDSAMYFCASSGGPPYEQYFGPGTRLTVT.

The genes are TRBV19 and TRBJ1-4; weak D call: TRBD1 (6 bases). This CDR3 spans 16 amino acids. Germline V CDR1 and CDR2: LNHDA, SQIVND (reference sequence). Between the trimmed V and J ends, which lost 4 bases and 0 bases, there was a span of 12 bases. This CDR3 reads CASSTRDTATNEKLFF. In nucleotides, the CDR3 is TGTGCCAGTAGTACCCGGGACACTGCAACTAATGAAAAACTGTTTTTT.

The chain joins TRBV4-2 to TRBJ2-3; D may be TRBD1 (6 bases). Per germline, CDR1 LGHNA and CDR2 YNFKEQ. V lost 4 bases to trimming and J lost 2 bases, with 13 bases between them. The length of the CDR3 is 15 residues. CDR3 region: CASSRSGATTDTQYF. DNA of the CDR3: TGTGCCAGCAGCCGTTCAGGGGCGACCACAGATACGCAGTATTTT.

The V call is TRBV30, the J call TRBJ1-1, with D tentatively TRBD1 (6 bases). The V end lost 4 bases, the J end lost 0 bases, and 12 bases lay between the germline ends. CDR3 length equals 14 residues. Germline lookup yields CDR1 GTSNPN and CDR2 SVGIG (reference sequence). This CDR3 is CAWKGVAVNTEAFF. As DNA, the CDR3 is TGTGCCTGGAAGGGGGTGGCCGTGAACACTGAAGCTTTCTTT.

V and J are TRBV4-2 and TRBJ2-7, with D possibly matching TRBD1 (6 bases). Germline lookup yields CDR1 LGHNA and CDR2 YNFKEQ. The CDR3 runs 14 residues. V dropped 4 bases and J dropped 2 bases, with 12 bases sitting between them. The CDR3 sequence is CASSRDRLTYEQYF. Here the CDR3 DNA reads TGTGCCAGCAGCCGTGACAGGTTAACCTACGAGCAGTACTTC.

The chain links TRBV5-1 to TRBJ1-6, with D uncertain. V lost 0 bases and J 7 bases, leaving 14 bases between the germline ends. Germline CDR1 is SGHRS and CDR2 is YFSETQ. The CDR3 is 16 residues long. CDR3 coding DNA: TGCGCCAGCAGCTTGGATCTCGGGGAAAGGAATTCACCCCTCCACTTT. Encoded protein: CASSLDLGERNSPLHF.

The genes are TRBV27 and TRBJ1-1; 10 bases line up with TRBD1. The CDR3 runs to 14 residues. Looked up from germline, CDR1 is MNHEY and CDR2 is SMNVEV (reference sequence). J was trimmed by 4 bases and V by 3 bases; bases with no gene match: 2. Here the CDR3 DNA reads TGTGCCAGCAGTTTGGGACAGGGGAGCACTGAAGCTTTCTTT. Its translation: CASSLGQGSTEAFF.

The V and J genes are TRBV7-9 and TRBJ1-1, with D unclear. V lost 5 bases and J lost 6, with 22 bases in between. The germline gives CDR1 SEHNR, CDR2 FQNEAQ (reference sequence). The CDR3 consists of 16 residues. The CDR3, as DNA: TGTGCCAGCAGCCCAATAGTAAGGGCGGGCGGGGCTGAAGCTTTCTTT. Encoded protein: CASSPIVRAGGAEAFF.

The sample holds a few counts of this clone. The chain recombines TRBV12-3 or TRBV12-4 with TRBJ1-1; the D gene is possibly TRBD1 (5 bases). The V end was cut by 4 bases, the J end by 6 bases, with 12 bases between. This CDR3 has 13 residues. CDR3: CASSSPRQPEAFF. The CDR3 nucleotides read TGTGCCAGCAGTTCGCCCCGACAGCCTGAAGCTTTCTTT.

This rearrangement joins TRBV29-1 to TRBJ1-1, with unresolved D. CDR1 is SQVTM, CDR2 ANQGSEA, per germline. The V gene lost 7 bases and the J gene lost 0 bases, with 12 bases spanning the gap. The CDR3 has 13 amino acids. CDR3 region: CSARSFLNTEAFF. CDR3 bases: TGCAGCGCCCGAAGCTTTTTGAACACTGAAGCTTTCTTT.

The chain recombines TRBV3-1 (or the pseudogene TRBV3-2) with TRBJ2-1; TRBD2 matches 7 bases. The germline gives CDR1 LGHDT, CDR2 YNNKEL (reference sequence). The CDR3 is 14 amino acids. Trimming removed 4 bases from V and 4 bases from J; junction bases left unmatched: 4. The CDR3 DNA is TGTGCCAGCAGCCCCGGACTAGGGTACAATGAGCAGTTCTTC. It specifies CASSPGLGYNEQFF.

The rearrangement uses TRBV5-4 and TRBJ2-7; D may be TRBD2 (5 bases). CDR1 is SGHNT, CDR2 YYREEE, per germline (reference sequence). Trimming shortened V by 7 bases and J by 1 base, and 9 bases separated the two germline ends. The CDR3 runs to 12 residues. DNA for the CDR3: TGTGCCAGCGGGAGTGGGTCCTACGAGCAGTACTTC. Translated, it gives CASGSGSYEQYF.

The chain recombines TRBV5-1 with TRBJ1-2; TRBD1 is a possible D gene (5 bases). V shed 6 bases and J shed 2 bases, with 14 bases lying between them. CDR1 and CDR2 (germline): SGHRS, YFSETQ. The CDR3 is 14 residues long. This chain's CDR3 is CASTDPGQNYGYTF. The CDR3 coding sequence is TGCGCCAGCACCGATCCAGGGCAGAACTATGGCTACACCTTC.

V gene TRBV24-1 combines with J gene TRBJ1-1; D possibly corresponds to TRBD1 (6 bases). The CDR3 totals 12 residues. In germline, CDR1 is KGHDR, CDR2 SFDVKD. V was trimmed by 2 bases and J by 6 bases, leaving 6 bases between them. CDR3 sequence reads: CATSDSGAEAFF. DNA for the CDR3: TGTGCCACCAGTGATTCAGGGGCTGAAGCTTTCTTT.

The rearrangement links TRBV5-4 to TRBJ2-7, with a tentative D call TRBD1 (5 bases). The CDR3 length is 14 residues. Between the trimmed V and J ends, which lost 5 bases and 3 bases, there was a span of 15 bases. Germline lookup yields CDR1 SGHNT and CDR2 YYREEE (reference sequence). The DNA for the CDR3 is TGTGCCAGCAGTTTTGACAGATACAACTACGAGCAGTACTTC. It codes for CASSFDRYNYEQYF.

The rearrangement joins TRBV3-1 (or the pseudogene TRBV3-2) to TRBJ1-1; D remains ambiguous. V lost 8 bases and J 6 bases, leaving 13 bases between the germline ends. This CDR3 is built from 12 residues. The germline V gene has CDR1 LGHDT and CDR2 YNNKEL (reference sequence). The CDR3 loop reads CASASWGAEAFF. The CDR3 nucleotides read TGTGCCAGCGCTTCGTGGGGAGCTGAAGCTTTCTTT.

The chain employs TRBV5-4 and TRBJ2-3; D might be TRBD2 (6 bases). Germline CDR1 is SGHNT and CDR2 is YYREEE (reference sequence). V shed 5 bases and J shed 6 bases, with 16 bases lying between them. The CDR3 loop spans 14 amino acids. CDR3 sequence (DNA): TGTGCCAGCAGGTTAGCGGTTGGGAGGGATACGCAGTATTTT. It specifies CASRLAVGRDTQYF.

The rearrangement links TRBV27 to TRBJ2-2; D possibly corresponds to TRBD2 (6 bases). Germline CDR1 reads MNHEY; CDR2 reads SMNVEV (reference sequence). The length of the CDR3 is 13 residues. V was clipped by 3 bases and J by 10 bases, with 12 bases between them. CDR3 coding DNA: TGTGCCAGCAGTTTGGGAGGCCCGGTGGAGCTGTTTTTT. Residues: CASSLGGPVELFF.

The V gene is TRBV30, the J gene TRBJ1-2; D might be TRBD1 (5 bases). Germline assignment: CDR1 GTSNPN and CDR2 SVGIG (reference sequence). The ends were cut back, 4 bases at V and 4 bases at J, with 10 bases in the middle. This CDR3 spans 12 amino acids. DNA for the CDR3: TGTGCCTGGACCAGGGAGGTCTATGGCTACACCTTC. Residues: CAWTREVYGYTF.

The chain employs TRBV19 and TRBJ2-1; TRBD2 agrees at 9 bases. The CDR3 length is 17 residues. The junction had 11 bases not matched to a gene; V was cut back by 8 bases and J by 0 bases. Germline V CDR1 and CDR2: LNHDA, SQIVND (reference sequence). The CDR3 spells CASSGLKTSGSYNEQFF. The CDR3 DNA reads TGTGCCAGTTCCGGTCTTAAGACTAGCGGCTCCTACAATGAGCAGTTCTTC.

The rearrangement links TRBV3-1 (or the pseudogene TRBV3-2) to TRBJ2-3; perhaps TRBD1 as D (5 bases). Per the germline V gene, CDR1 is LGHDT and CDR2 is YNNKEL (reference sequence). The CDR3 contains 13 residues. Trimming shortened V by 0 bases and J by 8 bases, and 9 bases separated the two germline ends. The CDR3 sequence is CASSQDPGSTQYF. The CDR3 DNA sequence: TGTGCCAGCAGCCAAGACCCAGGGTCTACGCAGTATTTT.

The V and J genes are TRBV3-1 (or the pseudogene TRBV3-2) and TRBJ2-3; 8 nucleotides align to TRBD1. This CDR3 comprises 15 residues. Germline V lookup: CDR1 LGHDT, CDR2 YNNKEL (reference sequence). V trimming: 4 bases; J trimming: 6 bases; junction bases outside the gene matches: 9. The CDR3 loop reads CASSLGTGRGDTQYF. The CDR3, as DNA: TGTGCCAGCAGCCTCGGGACAGGACGGGGGGATACGCAGTATTTT.

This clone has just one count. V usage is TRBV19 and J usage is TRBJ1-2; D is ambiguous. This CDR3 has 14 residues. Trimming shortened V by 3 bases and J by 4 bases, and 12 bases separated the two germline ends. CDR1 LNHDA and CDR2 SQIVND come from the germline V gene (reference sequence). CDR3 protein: CASSMSGSPYGYTF. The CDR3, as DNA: TGTGCCAGTAGTATGTCAGGCTCCCCCTATGGCTACACCTTC.

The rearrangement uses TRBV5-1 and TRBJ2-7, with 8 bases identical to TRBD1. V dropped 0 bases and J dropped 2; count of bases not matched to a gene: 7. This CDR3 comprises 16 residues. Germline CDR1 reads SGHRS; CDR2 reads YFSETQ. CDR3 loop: CASSLALGQGAYEQYF. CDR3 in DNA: TGCGCCAGCAGCTTGGCCCTTGGACAGGGCGCCTACGAGCAGTACTTC.